This TCR beta chain was identified in a study of OX40 agonist ivuxolimab in advanced cancers. Study information: Patients in the trial were receiving intravenous ivuxolimab every 2 weeks, at doses of 0.01 to 10 mg/kg.

TCRdb's copy holds only in-frame clones and misses some; the assay was immunoSEQ multiplex PCR. The sample shows tens of thousands of clones, roughly nine tenths of them seen only once. The CDR3 totals 15 residues. Germline V gene sequence: CDR1 SGHDT, CDR2 YYEEEE. The J segment lost 7 bases and the V segment lost 2 bases, leaving 6 bases of the junction unmatched. A remark on this clone: Antigen specificity is unknown.

Study-wide points: In the 0.1 to 3.0 mg/kg range, CD4+ and CD8+ blood T cells had expanded clonally by week 6.

This receptor was obtained from an adult with an advanced solid tumor such as melanoma, head and neck, liver or kidney cancer. The J gene is TRBJ1-5, the V gene TRBV5-6; TRBD1 agrees at 10 bases. The source material was CD4+ or CD8+ T cells sorted from blood, sampled in a trial of the OX40 agonist ivuxolimab. CDR3: CASSFGTGVGQPQHF. DNA of the CDR3: TGTGCCAGCAGCTTCGGGACAGGGGTTGGGCAGCCCCAGCATTTT.